This T cell receptor (beta chain) emerged from a study of post-analysis software for immune sequencing data. Overall study results and limits: The five TRBV segments detected at higher frequency in patients than in controls included TRBV5-6, TRBV5-1 and TRBV20-1.

The CDR3 is 14 residues long. Trimming removed 7 bases from V and 5 bases from J, with 18 bases in between. The germline V gene encodes CDR1 SEHNR and CDR2 FQNEAQ (reference sequence). Unique molecular identifiers featured in each of the TCR beta cDNA libraries. From the PCR reads, TCRdb called clonotypes with MiXCR, one entry per CDR3 protein. The repertoire has some 690,000 distinct CDR3 sequences, 25% to 30% of them found once; the top ten carry around 0.55%. This clonotype has just a few counts. Its cognate antigen is unknown. Material: blood. The rearrangement links TRBV7-9 to TRBJ2-7; D not resolved. The receptor was isolated from a girl aged 5 to 17 with multiple sclerosis. The CDR3 DNA reads TGTGCCAGCACCCCCGGGTTAGCTCTAGACGAGCAGTACTTC. Its protein is CASTPGLALDEQYF.